A single sample is the source of the 14 T cell receptor beta chains below, sequenced in a study of pediatric ulcerative colitis. Generated by immunoSEQ multiplex PCR, the TCRdb table keeps only in-frame clones and is missing some. The table has approximately 32,000 clones, about four fifths seen once. The sequencing input was blood. The receptors shown here come from a boy younger than 18 with severe ulcerative colitis.

The chain links TRBV19 to TRBJ2-7; 9 bases line up with TRBD1. The CDR3 loop spans 14 amino acids. After removal of 6 bases from V and 6 bases from J, the junction contained 9 bases not matched to a gene. Germline lookup yields CDR1 LNHDA and CDR2 SQIVND (reference sequence). CDR3: CASRATGGTGEQYF. The CDR3, as DNA: TGTGCCAGTAGGGCGACAGGGGGTACGGGCGAGCAGTACTTC.

This chain uses TRBV9 with TRBJ2-7; D gene uncertain. Deletions cut 0 bases from V and 2 bases from J, with 9 bases between. CDR1 is SGDLS, CDR2 YYNGEE, per germline. CDR3 length: 14 residues. Written as DNA, the CDR3 is TGTGCCAGCAGCGTAGAAGCCGGGCCCTACGAGCAGTACTTC. Amino acids: CASSVEAGPYEQYF.

The chain joins TRBV7-2 to TRBJ2-3, with TRBD2 matching over 8 bases. Trimming at V came to 6 bases and at J to 3 bases, leaving 8 bases not matched to a gene. Germline CDR1 SGHTA, CDR2 FQGNSA. This CDR3 comprises 15 residues. CDR3 in DNA: TGTGCCAGCAGGGCGGGGGGCGGTCGAACAGATACGCAGTATTTT. Encoded protein: CASRAGGGRTDTQYF. Full variable domain (remainder filled in from reference TRBV7-2 and TRBJ2-3): GAGVSQSPSNKVTEKGKDVELRCDPISGHTALYWYRQSLGQGLEFLIYFQGNSAPDKSGLPSDRFSAERTGGSVSTLTIQRTQQEDSAVYLCASRAGGGRTDTQYFGPGTRLTVL.

As regards this clone: The identical CDR3 is also encoded by other nucleotide sequences in the sample. As DNA, the CDR3 is TGTGCCAGCAGCAGAAGCGGGGGGGCGCGGAATGAGCAGTTCTTC. This sequence encodes CASSRSGGARNEQFF. This rearrangement joins TRBV7-6 to TRBJ2-1; 10 nucleotides match TRBD2. Germline V CDR1 and CDR2: SGHVS, FNYEAQ. The CDR3 runs to 15 residues. The V segment lost 5 bases and the J segment 7 bases; nucleotides outside the gene matches: 8.

CDR3 loop: CASSQGGVQETQYF. CDR3 DNA: TGCGCCAGCAGCCAAGGTGGAGTACAAGAGACCCAGTACTTC. The chain combines TRBV4-3 with TRBJ2-5; D is ambiguous. Germline CDR1 and CDR2: LGHNA and YSLEER. The CDR3 is made up of 14 amino acids. Trimming took 1 base from V and 2 from J, leaving 8 bases between them.

The chain is built from TRBV5-1 and TRBJ1-2, with D unresolved. The length of the CDR3 is 14 residues. The germline CDR1 and CDR2 sequences are SGHRS and YFSETQ. V lost 0 bases to trimming and J lost 5 bases, with 11 bases between them. CDR3 sequence reads: CASSLEDGLYGYTF. The CDR3 bases are TGCGCCAGCAGCTTGGAAGACGGACTATATGGCTACACCTTC.

The rearrangement joins TRBV7-9 to TRBJ2-2, with D maybe TRBD2 (6 bases). Germline V gene sequence: CDR1 SEHNR, CDR2 FQNEAQ (reference sequence). Trimming removed 4 bases at V and 5 bases at J, with 11 bases between. The CDR3 is 14 residues long. The CDR3: CASSSVGGTGELFF. The DNA of the CDR3 is TGTGCCAGCAGCTCCGTGGGGGGAACCGGGGAGCTGTTTTTT.

The chain employs TRBV6-5 and TRBJ1-2; 8 bases agree with TRBD1. The CDR3 extends over 12 amino acids. Germline V gives CDR1 MNHEY, CDR2 SVGAGI. J gave up 8 bases and V 4 bases, and 3 bases lay outside the gene matches. Written as DNA, the CDR3 is TGTGCCAGCAGTTCCCCAGGGGGCGGCTACACCTTC. Encoded protein: CASSSPGGGYTF.

This chain uses TRBV5-4 with TRBJ2-2; D is uncertain. The germline V gene encodes CDR1 SGHNT and CDR2 YYREEE (reference sequence). This CDR3 contains 14 residues. The V and J ends lost 6 bases and 1 base respectively, with 10 bases between them. The CDR3 region has the DNA TGTGCCAGCAAGGTCGATTTGAACACCGGGGAGCTGTTTTTT. Its protein is CASKVDLNTGELFF.

This chain joins TRBV6-5 and TRBJ2-1; 8 bases are shared with TRBD2. The CDR3 has 15 residues. Trimming cost V 2 bases and J 9 bases; bases outside gene matches: 9. The V gene's germline CDR1 is MNHEY and CDR2 SVGAGI. The CDR3 sequence is CASSYRAGGYGEQFF. Here the CDR3 DNA reads TGTGCCAGCAGTTACCGCGCGGGGGGCTACGGTGAGCAGTTCTTC.

The chain is built from TRBV7-9 and TRBJ2-1, with 9 bases matching TRBD1. The CDR3 is made up of 14 amino acids. V trimming: 3 bases; J trimming: 7 bases; junction bases outside the gene matches: 4. Germline V gene lookup returns CDR1 SEHNR and CDR2 FQNEAQ (reference sequence). DNA of the CDR3: TGTGCCAGCAGCTTCCTGGACAGGGGTAATGAGCAGTTCTTC. Its translation is CASSFLDRGNEQFF. The full variable domain, completed using reference TRBV7-9 and TRBJ2-1, is DTGVSQNPRHKITKRGQNVTFRCDPISEHNRLYWYRQTLGQGPEFLTYFQNEAQLEKSRLLSDRFSAERPKGSFSTLEIQRTEQGDSAMYLCASSFLDRGNEQFFGPGTRLTVL.

The rearrangement joins TRBV7-2 to TRBJ1-2; no firm D call. The CDR3 is 12 amino acids. Looked up from germline, CDR1 is SGHTA and CDR2 is FQGNSA. The ends were cut back, 1 base at V and 13 bases at J, with 13 bases in the middle. The CDR3 is CASSLGGSIFTF. CDR3 nucleotides: TGTGCCAGCAGCTTAGGCGGATCCATATTCACCTTC.

The chain combines TRBV5-1 with TRBJ1-2, with a possible D match to TRBD1 (6 bases). Between the trimmed V and J ends, which lost 9 bases and 5 bases, there was a span of 23 bases. This CDR3 has 15 residues. Germline V lookup: CDR1 SGHRS, CDR2 YFSETQ. The DNA for the CDR3 is TGCGCCAACCCTACAGGGCTCCCCGAGTGGTATGGCTACACCTTC. Translation gives CANPTGLPEWYGYTF.

This sequence joins TRBV7-2 and TRBJ1-6, with TRBD1 identical over 10 bases. CDR1 is SGHTA, CDR2 FQGNSA, per germline. There are 14 residues in the CDR3. V trimming: 3 bases; J trimming: 11 bases; junction bases outside the gene matches: 4. The CDR3, as DNA: TGTGCCAGCAGCTTGGACAGGGGGAGGGCACCCCTCCACTTT. Translated, it gives CASSLDRGRAPLHF.